This TCR beta chain comes out of a study of blood T cell repertoires in COVID-19. The overall study: Sites across the United States, Italy and Spain contributed samples from acute and convalescent COVID-19. The cDNA or gDNA used as material had been derived from T cells, B-cell-depleted T cells, or PBMCs.

The CDR3 runs 17 residues. Trimming cost V 0 bases and J 5 bases; bases outside gene matches: 12. The germline V gene encodes CDR1 LNHDA and CDR2 SQIVND (reference sequence). In the authors' workflow: Scientists estimated how many nucleated cells there were by amplifying reference gene primers. Clones were read by immunoSEQ multiplex PCR, and TCRdb kept only the in-frame ones, dropping some. That table is the source of V, J and clone size, and D and trimming were worked out from the DNA. This table has about 230,000 clones, 84% appearing once. This rearrangement joins TRBV19 to TRBJ1-2, with 7 bases that match TRBD1. The source is a man in his forties who had recovered from COVID-19. Sequencing was carried out using peripheral blood. The CDR3 is CASSIDQRQGLGYGYTF. CDR3 nucleotides: TGTGCCAGTAGTATAGATCAGCGACAGGGCTTAGGGTATGGCTACACCTTC.